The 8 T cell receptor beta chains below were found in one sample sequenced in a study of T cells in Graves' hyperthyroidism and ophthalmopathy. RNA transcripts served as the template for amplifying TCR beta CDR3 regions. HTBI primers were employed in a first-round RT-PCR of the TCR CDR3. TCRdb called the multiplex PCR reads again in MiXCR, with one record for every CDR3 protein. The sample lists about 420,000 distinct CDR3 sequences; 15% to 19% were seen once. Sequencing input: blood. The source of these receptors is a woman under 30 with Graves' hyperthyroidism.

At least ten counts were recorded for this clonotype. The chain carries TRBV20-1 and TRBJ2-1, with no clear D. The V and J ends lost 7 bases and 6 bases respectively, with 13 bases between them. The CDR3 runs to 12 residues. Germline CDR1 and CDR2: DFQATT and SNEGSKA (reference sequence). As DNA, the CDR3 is TGCAGTGGAAAGGGATGGGGCAATGAGCAGTTCTTC. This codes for CSGKGWGNEQFF.

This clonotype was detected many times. This CDR3 reads CAIRLREGGEQYF. The CDR3 bases are TGTGCCATCAGGCTGAGGGAGGGCGGCGAGCAGTACTTC. The V gene is TRBV10-3, the J gene TRBJ2-7; 7 bases are a match to TRBD2. Germline assignment: CDR1 ENHRY and CDR2 SYGVKD. There are 13 residues in the CDR3. The V and J ends lost 6 bases and 6 bases, in that order; junction bases with no gene match: 8.

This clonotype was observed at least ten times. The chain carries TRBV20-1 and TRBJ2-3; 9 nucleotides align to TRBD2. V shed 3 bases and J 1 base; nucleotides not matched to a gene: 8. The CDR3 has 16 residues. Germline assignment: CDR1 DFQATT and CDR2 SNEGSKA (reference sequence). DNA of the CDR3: TGCAGTGCTAGCACAGTAAGCGGGAGGCGCACAGATACGCAGTATTTT. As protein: CSASTVSGRRTDTQYF.

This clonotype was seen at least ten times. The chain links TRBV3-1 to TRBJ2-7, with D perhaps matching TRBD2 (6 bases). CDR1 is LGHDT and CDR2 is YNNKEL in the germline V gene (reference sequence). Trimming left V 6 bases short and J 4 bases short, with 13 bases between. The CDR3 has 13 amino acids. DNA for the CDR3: TGTGCCAGCAGTCGCGGGACGATTTACGAGCAGTACTTC. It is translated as CASSRGTIYEQYF.

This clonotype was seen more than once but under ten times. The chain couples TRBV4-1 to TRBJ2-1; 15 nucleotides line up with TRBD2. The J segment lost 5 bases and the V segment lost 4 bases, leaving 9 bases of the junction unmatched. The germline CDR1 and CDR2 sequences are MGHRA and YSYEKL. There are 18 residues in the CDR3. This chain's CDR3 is CASSRGLAGGQRHNEQFF. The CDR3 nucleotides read TGCGCCAGCAGCCGGGGACTAGCGGGGGGTCAAAGGCACAATGAGCAGTTCTTC.

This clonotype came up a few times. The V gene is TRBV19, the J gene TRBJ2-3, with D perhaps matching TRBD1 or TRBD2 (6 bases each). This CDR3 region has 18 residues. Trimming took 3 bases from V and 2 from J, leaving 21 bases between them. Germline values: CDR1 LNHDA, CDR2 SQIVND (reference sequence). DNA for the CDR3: TGTGCCAGTAGTATTCGAGCGGTCCCGGGGGCGTCCACAGATACGCAGTATTTT. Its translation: CASSIRAVPGASTDTQYF.

The CDR3 DNA reads as TGTGCCAGCAGCGCCCGGGACTCTCCCTCGTTCCAGCATTTT. Translated, it gives CASSARDSPSFQHF. This chain uses TRBV6-1 with TRBJ1-5, with D perhaps matching TRBD1 (5 bases). Trimming pared 6 bases from V and 12 bases from J, leaving 21 bases between. Per germline, CDR1 MNHNS and CDR2 SASEGT. The CDR3 contains 14 residues.

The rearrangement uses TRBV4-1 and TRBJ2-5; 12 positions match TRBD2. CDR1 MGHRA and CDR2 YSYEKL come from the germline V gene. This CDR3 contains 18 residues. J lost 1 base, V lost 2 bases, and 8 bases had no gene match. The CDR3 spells CASSQYSSGGDSQETQYF. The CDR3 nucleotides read TGCGCCAGCAGCCAATACTCTAGCGGGGGGGACTCCCAAGAGACCCAGTACTTC.